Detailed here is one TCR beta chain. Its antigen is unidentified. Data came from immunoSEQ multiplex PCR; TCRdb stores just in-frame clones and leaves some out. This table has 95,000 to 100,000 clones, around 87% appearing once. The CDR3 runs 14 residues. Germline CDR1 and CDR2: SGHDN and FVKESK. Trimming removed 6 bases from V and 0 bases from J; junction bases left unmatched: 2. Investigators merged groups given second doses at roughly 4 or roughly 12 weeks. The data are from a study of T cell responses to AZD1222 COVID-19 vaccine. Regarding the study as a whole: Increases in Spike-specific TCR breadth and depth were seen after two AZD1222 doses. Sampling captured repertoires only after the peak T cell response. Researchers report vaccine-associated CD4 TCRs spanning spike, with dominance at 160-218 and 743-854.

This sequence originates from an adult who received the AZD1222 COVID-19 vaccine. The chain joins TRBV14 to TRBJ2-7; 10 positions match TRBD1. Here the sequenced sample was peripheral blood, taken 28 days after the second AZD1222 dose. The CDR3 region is CASSRQGASYEQYF. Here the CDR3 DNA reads TGTGCCAGCAGTCGACAGGGGGCCTCCTACGAGCAGTACTTC.